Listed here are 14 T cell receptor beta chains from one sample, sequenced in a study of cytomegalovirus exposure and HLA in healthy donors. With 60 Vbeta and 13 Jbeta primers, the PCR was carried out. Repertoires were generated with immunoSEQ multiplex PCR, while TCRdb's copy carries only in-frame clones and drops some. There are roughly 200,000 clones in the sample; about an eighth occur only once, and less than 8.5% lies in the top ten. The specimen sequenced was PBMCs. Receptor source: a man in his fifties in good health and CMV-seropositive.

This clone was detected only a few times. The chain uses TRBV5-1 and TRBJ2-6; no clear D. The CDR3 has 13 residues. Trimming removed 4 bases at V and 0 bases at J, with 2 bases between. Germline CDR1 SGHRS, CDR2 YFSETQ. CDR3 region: CASSLSGANVLTF. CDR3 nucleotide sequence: TGCGCCAGCAGCCTCTCTGGGGCCAACGTCCTGACTTTC.

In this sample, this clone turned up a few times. CDR3 nucleotides: TGCGCCAGCAGCTTGGCCCTCGGGGGAGAGACCCAGTACTTC. Translation gives CASSLALGGETQYF. The rearrangement links TRBV5-1 to TRBJ2-5; a possible D gene is TRBD2 (6 bases). This CDR3 spans 14 amino acids. The V end lost 0 bases, the J end lost 4 bases, and 10 bases lay between the germline ends. Germline CDR1 reads SGHRS; CDR2 reads YFSETQ.

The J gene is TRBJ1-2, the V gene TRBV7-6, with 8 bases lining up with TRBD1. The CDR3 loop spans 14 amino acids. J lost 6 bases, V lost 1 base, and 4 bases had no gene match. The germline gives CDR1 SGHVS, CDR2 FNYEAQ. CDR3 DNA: TGTGCCAGCAGCTTAGAGACAGGGGTCCATGGCTACACCTTC. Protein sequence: CASSLETGVHGYTF.

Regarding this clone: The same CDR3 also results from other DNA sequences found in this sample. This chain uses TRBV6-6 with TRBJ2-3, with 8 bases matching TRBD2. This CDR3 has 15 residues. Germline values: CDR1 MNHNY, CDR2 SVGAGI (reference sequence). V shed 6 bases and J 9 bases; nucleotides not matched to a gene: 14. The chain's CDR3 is CASSPGGGLSRTQYF. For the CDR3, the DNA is TGTGCCAGCAGCCCGGGAGGGGGACTGTCGAGGACGCAGTATTTT.

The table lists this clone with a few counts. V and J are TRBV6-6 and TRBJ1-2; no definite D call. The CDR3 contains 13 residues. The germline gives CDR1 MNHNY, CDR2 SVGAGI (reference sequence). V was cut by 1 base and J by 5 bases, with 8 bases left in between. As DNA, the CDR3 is TGTGCCAGCAGTTACTTCATGACTTATGGCTACACCTTC. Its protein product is CASSYFMTYGYTF.

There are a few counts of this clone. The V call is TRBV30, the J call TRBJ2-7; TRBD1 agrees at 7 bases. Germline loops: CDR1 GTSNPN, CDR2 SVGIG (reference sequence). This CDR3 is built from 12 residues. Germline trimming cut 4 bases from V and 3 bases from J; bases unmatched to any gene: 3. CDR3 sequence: CAWKQGNYEQYF. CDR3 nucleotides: TGTGCCTGGAAACAGGGGAACTACGAGCAGTACTTC.

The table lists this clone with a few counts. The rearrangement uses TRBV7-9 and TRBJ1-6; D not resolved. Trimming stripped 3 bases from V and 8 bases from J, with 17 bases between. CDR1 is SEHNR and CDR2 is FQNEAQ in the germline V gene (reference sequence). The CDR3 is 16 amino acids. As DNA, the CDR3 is TGTGCCAGCAGCTTTTGGCAGCCCGGGCGGGATTCACCCCTCCACTTT. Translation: CASSFWQPGRDSPLHF.

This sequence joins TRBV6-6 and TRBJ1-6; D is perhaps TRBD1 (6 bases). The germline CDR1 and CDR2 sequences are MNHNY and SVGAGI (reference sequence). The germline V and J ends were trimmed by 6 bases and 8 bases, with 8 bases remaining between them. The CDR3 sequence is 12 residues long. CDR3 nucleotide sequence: TGTGCCAGCAGAAACAGGGATTCACCCCTCCACTTT. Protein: CASRNRDSPLHF.

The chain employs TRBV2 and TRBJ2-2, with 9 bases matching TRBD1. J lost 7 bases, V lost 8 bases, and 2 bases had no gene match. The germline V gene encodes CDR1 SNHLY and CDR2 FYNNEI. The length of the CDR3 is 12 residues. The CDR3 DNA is TGTGCCAGCGGGACAGGGAACGGGGAGCTGTTTTTT. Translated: CASGTGNGELFF.

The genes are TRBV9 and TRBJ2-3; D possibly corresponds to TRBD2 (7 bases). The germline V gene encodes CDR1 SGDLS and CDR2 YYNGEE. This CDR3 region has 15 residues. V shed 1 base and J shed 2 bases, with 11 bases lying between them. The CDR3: CASSVSGGATDTQYF. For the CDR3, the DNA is TGTGCCAGCAGCGTAAGTGGGGGGGCCACAGATACGCAGTATTTT.

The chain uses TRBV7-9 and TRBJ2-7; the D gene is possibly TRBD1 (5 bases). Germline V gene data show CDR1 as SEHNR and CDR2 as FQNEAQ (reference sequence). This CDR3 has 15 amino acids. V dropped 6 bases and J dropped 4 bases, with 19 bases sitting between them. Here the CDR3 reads CASSRTGPILYEQYF. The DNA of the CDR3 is TGTGCCAGCAGTCGCACAGGTCCTATCCTATACGAGCAGTACTTC.

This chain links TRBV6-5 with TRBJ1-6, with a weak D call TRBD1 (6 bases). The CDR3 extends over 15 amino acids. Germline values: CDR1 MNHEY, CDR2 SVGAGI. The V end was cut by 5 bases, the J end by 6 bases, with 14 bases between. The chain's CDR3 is CASSPKGGVNSPLHF. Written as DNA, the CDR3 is TGTGCCAGCAGTCCAAAAGGGGGGGTTAATTCACCCCTCCACTTT.

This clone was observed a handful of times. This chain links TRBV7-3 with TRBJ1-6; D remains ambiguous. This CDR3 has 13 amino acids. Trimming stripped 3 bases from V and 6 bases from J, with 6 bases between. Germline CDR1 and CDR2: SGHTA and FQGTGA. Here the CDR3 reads CASSLYRNSPLHF. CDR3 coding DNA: TGTGCCAGCAGCTTGTATCGTAATTCACCCCTCCACTTT.

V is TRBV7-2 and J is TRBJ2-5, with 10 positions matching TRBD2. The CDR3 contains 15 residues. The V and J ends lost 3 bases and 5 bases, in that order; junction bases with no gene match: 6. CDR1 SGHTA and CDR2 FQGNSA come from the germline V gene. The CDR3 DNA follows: TGTGCCAGCAGCTTCCAGCGGGGGGGCGGGGAGACCCAGTACTTC. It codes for CASSFQRGGGETQYF.